This T cell receptor (beta chain) emerged from a study of siplizumab effects on memory and regulatory T cells. The CDR3 is 15 residues long. The V segment lost 3 bases and the J segment 7 bases; nucleotides outside the gene matches: 9. Germline V gene data show CDR1 as SGDLS and CDR2 as YYNGEE. The repertoire was sequenced with immunoSEQ multiplex PCR; TCRdb's copy has only in-frame clones and lacks some. The table shows 100,000 to 110,000 clones, with approximately 91% occurring only once. This clonotype originated in a human donor in good health. Material for sequencing was CD4+ T cells sorted from blood. The chain joins TRBV9 to TRBJ2-1; 8 bases are shared with TRBD1. The CDR3 sequence is CASSAEGRGRNEQFF. The CDR3 DNA reads as TGTGCCAGCAGCGCGGAGGGCAGGGGGCGAAATGAGCAGTTCTTC. Variable domain in full (rest from reference TRBV9 and TRBJ2-1): DSGVTQTPKHLITATGQRVTLRCSPRSGDLSVYWYQQSLDQGLQFLIQYYNGEERAKGNILERFSAQQFPDLHSELNLSSLELGDSALYFCASSAEGRGRNEQFFGPGTRLTVL.